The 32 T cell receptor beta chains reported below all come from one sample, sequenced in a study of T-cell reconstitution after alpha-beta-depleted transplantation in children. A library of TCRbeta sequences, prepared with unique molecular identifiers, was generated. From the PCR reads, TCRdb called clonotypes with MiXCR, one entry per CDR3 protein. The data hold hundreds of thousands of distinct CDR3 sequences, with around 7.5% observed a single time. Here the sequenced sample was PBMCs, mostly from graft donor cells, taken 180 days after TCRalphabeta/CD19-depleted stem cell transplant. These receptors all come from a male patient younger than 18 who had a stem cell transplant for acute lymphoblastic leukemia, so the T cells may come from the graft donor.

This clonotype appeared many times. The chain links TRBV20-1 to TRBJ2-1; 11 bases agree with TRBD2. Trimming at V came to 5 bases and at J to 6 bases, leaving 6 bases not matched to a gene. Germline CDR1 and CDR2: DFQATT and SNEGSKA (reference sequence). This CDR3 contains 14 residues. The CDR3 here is CSAPGTSGFNEQFF. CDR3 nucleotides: TGCAGTGCTCCCGGGACTAGCGGTTTCAATGAGCAGTTCTTC.

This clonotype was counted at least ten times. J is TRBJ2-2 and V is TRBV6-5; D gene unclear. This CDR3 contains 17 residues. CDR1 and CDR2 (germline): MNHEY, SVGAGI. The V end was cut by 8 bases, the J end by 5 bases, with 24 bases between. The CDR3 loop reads CASSSPRPWARTGELFF. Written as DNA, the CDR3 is TGTGCCAGCTCTTCCCCAAGACCCTGGGCGAGGACCGGGGAGCTGTTTTTT.

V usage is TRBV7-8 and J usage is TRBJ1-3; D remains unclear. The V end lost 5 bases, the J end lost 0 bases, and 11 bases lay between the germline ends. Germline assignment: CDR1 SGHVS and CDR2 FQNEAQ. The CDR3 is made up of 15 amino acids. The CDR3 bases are TGTGCCAGCAGCCAGCAGGAGTTCTCTGGAAACACCATATATTTT. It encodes CASSQQEFSGNTIYF.

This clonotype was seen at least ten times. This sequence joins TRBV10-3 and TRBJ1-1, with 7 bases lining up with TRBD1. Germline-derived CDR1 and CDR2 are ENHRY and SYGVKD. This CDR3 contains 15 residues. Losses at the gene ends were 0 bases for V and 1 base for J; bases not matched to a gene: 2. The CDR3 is CAISESEGANTEAFF. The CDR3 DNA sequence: TGTGCCATCAGTGAGTCGGAGGGGGCGAACACTGAAGCTTTCTTT.

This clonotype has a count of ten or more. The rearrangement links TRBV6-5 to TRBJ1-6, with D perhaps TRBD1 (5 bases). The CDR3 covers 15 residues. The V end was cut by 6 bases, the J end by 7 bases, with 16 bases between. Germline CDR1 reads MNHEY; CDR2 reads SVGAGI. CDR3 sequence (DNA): TGTGCCAGCAGGCCACCGGGACCCACGAATTCACCCCTCCACTTT. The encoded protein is CASRPPGPTNSPLHF.

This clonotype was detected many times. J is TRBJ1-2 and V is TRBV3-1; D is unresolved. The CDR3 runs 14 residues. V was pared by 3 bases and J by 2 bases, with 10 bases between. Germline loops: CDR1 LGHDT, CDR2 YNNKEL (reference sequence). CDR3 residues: CASSQRVTNYGYTF. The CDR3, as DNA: TGTGCCAGCAGCCAGAGGGTAACGAACTATGGCTACACCTTC.

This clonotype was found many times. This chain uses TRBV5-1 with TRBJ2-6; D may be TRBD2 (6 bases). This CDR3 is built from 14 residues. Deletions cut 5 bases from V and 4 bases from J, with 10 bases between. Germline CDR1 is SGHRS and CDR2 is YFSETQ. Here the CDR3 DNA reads TGCGCCAGCAGGGAGGGTCCGGGGGCCAACGTCCTGACTTTC. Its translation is CASREGPGANVLTF. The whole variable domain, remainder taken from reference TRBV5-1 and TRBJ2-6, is KAGVTQTPRYLIKTRGQQVTLSCSPISGHRSVSWYQQTPGQGLQFLFEYFSETQRNKGNFPGRFSGRQFSNSRSEMNVSTLELGDSALYLCASREGPGANVLTFGAGSRLTVL.

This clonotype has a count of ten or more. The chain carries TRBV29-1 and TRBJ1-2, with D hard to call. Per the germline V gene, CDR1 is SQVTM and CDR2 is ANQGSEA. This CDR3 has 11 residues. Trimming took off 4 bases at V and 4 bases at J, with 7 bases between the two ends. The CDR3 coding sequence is TGCAGCGTTGGGTCGAGCTATGGCTACACCTTC. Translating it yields CSVGSSYGYTF.

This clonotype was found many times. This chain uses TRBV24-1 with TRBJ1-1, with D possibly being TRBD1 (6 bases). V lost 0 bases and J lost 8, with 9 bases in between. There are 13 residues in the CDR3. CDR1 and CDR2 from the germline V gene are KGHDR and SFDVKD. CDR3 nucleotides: TGTGCCACCAGTGATTTGCGGGGGCTGGAAGCTTTCTTT. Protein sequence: CATSDLRGLEAFF.

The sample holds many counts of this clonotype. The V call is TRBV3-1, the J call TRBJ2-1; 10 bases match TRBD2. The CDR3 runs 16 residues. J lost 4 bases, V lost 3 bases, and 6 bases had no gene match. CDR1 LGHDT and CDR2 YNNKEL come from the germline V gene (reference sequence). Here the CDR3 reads CASSHVSGGSYNEQFF. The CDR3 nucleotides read TGTGCCAGCAGCCATGTTAGCGGGGGGTCGTACAATGAGCAGTTCTTC.

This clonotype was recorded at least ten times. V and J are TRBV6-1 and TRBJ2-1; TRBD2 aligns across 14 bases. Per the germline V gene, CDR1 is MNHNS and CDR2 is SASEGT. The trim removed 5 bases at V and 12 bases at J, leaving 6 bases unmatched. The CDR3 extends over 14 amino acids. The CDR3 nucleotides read TGTGCCAGCAGTCCCGGGACTAGCGGGAGAGGGCAGTTCTTC. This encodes CASSPGTSGRGQFF.

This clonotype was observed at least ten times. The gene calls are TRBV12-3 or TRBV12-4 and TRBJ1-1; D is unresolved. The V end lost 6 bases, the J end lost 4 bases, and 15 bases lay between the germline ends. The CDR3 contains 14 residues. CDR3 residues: CASRPLGKGTEAFF. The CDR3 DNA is TGTGCCAGCAGACCCCTGGGGAAGGGCACTGAAGCTTTCTTT.

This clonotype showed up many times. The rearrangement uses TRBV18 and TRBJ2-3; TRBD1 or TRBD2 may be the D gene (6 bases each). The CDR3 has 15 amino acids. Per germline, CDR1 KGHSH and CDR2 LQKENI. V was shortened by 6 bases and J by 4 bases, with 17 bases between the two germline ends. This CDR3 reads CASSLHGGHADTQYF. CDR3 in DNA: TGTGCCAGCTCTCTCCACGGGGGACACGCAGATACGCAGTATTTT.

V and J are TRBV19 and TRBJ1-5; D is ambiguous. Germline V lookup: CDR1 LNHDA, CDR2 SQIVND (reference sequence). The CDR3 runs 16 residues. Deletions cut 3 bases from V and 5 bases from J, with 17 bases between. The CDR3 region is CASSISGALGYQPQHF. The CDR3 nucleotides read TGTGCCAGTAGTATCAGTGGCGCGTTAGGGTATCAGCCCCAGCATTTT.

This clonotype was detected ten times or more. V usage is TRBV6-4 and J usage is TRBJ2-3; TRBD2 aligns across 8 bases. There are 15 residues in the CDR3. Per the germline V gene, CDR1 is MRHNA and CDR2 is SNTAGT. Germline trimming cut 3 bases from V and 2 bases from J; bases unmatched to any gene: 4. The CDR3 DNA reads TGTGCCAGCAGTGAGGCGGGAGGTTCCACAGATACGCAGTATTTT. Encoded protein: CASSEAGGSTDTQYF.

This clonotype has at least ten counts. CDR3 sequence reads: CASSPTSGGIKETQYF. Here the CDR3 DNA reads TGTGCCAGCTCACCGACTAGCGGGGGGATAAAAGAGACCCAGTACTTC. The chain has TRBV18 and TRBJ2-5; 13 bases line up with TRBD2. CDR3 length: 16 amino acids. V was pared by 3 bases and J by 3 bases, with 4 bases of the junction left unmatched. Germline CDR1 reads KGHSH; CDR2 reads LQKENI. The full variable domain, in which reference TRBV18 and TRBJ2-5 provide the parts outside the CDR3, is NAGVMQNPRHLVRRRGQEARLRCSPMKGHSHVYWYRQLPEEGLKFMVYLQKENIIDESGMPKERFSAEFPKEGPSILRIQQVVRGDSAAYFCASSPTSGGIKETQYFGPGTRLLVL.

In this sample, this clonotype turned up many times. This CDR3 reads CASRLGTGETQYF. DNA for the CDR3: TGTGCCAGCAGACTAGGGACCGGAGAGACCCAGTACTTC. The chain uses TRBV6-2 or TRBV6-3 and TRBJ2-5; possibly TRBD1 or TRBD2 for D (5 bases each). The CDR3 sequence is 13 residues long. Germline CDR1 MNHEY, CDR2 SVGEGT. Trimming took 6 bases from V and 4 from J, leaving 12 bases between them.

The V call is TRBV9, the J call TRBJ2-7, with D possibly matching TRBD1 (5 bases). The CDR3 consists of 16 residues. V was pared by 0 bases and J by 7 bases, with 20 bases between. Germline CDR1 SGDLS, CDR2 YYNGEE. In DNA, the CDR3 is TGTGCCAGCAGCGTAGCCTTCACAGCACTTAGGGGTGAGCAGTACTTC. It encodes CASSVAFTALRGEQYF.

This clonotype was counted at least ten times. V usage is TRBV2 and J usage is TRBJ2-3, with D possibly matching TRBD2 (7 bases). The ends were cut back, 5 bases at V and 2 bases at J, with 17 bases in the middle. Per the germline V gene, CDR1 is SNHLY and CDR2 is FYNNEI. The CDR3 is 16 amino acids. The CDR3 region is CASSLSGTKNTDTQYF. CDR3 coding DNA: TGTGCCAGCAGTCTAAGCGGGACAAAAAACACAGATACGCAGTATTTT.

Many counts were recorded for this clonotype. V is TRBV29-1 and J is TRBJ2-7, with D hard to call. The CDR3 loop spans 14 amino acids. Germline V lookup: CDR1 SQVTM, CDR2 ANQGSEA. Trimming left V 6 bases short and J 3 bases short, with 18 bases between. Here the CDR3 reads CSVCWATGNYEQYF. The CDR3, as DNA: TGCAGCGTGTGTTGGGCTACCGGTAACTACGAGCAGTACTTC.

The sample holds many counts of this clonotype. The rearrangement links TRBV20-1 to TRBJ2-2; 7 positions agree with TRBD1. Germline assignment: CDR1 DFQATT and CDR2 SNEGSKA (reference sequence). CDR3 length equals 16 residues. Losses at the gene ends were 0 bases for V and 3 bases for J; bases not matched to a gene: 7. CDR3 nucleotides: TGCAGTGCTAGAGAGTACAAGGGGGCTTACACCGGGGAGCTGTTTTTT. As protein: CSAREYKGAYTGELFF.

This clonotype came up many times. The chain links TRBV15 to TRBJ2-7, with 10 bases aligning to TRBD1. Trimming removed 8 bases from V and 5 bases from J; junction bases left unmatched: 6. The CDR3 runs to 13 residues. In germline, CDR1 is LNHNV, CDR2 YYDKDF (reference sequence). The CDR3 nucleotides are TGTGCCACCCTGGGGGACAGGGGTCACGAGCAGTACTTC. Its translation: CATLGDRGHEQYF.

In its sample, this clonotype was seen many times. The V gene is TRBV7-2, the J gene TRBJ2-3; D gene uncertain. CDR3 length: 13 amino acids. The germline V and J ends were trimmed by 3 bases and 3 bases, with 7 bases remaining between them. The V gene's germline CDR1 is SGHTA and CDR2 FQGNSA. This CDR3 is CASSFVLTDTQYF. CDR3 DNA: TGTGCCAGCAGCTTTGTTCTGACAGATACGCAGTATTTT.

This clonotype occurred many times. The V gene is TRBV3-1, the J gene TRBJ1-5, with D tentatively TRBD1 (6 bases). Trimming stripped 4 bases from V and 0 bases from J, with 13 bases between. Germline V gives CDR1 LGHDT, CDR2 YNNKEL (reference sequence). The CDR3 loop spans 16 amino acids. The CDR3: CASSLSGGASNQPQHF. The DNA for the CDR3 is TGTGCCAGCAGCCTATCCGGGGGGGCTAGCAATCAGCCCCAGCATTTT.

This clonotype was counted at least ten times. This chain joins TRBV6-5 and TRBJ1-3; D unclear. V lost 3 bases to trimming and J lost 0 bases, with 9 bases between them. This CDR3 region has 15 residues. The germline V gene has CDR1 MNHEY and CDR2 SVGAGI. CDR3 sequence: CASSYEWFSGNTIYF. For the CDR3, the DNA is TGTGCCAGCAGTTATGAATGGTTCTCTGGAAACACCATATATTTT.

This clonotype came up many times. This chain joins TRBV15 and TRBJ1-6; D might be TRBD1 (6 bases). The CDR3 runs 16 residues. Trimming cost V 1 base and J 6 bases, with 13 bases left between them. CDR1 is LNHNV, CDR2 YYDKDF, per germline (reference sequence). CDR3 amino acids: CATSRAPGVGNSPLHF. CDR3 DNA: TGTGCCACCAGCAGAGCACCAGGGGTTGGTAATTCACCCCTCCACTTT.

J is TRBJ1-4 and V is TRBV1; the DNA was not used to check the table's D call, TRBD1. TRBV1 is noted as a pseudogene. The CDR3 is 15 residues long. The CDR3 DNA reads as TGCACCAGCAGCCAAGGGGGGGTTCTTTGCGAAAAACTGTTTTTT. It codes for CTSSQGGVLCEKLFF.

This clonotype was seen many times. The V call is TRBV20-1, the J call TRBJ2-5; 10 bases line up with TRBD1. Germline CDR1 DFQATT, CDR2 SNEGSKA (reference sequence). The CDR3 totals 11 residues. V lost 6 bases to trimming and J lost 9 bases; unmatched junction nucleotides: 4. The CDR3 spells CSAGQGVAQYF. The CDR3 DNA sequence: TGCAGTGCCGGACAGGGGGTCGCCCAGTACTTC.

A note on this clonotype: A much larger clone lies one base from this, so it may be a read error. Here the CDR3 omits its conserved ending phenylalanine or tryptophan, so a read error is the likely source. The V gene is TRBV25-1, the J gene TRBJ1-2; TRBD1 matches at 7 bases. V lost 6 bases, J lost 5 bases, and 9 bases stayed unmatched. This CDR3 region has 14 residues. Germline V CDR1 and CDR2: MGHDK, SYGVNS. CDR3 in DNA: TGTGCCAGCAGACATACAGGGGCTGGTTATGGCTACACCCTC. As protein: CASRHTGAGYGYTL.

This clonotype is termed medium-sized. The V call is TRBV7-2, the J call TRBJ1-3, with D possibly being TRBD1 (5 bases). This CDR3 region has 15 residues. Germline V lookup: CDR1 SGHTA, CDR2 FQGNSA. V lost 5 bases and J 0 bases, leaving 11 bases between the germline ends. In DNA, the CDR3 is TGTGCCAGCAGCCCGGGACGGAGCTCTGGAAACACCATATATTTT. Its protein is CASSPGRSSGNTIYF.

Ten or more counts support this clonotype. Written as DNA, the CDR3 is TGCGCCAGCAGCCAAGGATTGGGCCATAGCTCCTACGAGCAGTACTTC. The encoded protein is CASSQGLGHSSYEQYF. The chain uses TRBV4-1 and TRBJ2-7, with no clear D. The germline V and J ends were trimmed by 1 base and 0 bases, with 13 bases remaining between them. Germline CDR1 is MGHRA and CDR2 is YSYEKL. The CDR3 consists of 16 residues.

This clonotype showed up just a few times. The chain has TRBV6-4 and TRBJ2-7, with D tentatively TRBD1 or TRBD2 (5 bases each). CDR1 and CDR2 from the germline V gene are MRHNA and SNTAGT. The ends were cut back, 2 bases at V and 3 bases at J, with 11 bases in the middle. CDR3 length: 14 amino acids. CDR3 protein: CASSDRDPHYEQYF. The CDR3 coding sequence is TGTGCCAGCAGTGACCGGGACCCACACTACGAGCAGTACTTC.